A single sample gave rise to the 31 T cell receptor beta chains below, sequenced in a study of blood T cells in healthy people across ages. It was with a sample-barcoded 5' primer and a J-beta primer mix that a second PCR of about 6 to 11 cycles was run. TCRdb analysed the 5' RACE reads with MiXCR anew, one entry per CDR3 protein. Of hundreds of thousands of distinct CDR3 sequences listed, approximately 49% are singletons. Sequencing was performed on blood. Every receptor here comes from a man under 40 in good health.

The chain employs TRBV7-9 and TRBJ2-1; the match to TRBD2 covers 7 bases. Germline CDR1 is SEHNR and CDR2 is FQNEAQ (reference sequence). V lost 5 bases and J lost 7; bases outside the gene matches: 14. There are 16 residues in the CDR3. CDR3 region: CASSELPGGGYNEQFF. As DNA, the CDR3 is TGTGCCAGCAGCGAATTACCGGGGGGAGGCTATAATGAGCAGTTCTTC.

The V call is TRBV20-1, the J call TRBJ2-3; the D gene could be TRBD1 or TRBD2 (5 bases each). V gave up 3 bases and J gave up 0 bases, with 7 bases separating them. From germline, CDR1 is DFQATT and CDR2 SNEGSKA (reference sequence). CDR3 length equals 13 residues. CDR3 amino acids: CSASRDSTDTQYF. The CDR3 DNA is TGCAGTGCTAGTAGGGACAGCACAGATACGCAGTATTTT.

The rearrangement uses TRBV20-1 and TRBJ2-5, with D unresolved. The CDR3 spans 13 residues. V was cut by 1 base and J by 1 base, with 7 bases left in between. CDR1 DFQATT and CDR2 SNEGSKA come from the germline V gene (reference sequence). CDR3 DNA sequence: TGCAGTGCTAGAGTCCCTGGCCAAGAGACCCAGTACTTC. Translating it yields CSARVPGQETQYF.

This clonotype was seen a handful of times. The chain employs TRBV20-1 and TRBJ2-3; 10 positions match TRBD2. Trimming removed 3 bases from V and 6 bases from J; junction bases left unmatched: 6. Germline V CDR1 and CDR2: DFQATT, SNEGSKA (reference sequence). The CDR3 extends over 14 amino acids. The CDR3 DNA sequence: TGCAGTGCTAGTCAGCGGGGGGGTGGGGATACGCAGTATTTT. As protein: CSASQRGGGDTQYF.

The chain is built from TRBV7-2 and TRBJ1-1; perhaps TRBD1 as D (6 bases). The germline V gene has CDR1 SGHTA and CDR2 FQGNSA. The CDR3 is 14 amino acids. The V end lost 4 bases, the J end lost 4 bases, and 13 bases lay between the germline ends. CDR3 protein: CASSSQGSPTEAFF. The CDR3 DNA follows: TGTGCCAGCAGCTCTCAGGGGTCCCCCACTGAAGCTTTCTTT.

The CDR3 DNA is TGCGCCAGCAAGGAACAGGGGGCGGACACTGAAGCTTTCTTT. Its translation: CASKEQGADTEAFF. This chain joins TRBV5-1 and TRBJ1-1; 9 bases align to TRBD1. The CDR3 is 14 residues long. J gave up 3 bases and V 6 bases, and 6 bases lay outside the gene matches. CDR1 is SGHRS, CDR2 YFSETQ, per germline.

This chain connects TRBV27 to TRBJ2-1; D might be TRBD1 (6 bases). The CDR3 is made up of 15 amino acids. Germline lookup yields CDR1 MNHEY and CDR2 SMNVEV (reference sequence). The V end was cut by 1 base, the J end by 12 bases, with 19 bases between. CDR3: CASSLFSGQGGGQFF. Written as DNA, the CDR3 is TGTGCCAGCAGTTTATTCTCGGGGCAAGGGGGTGGGCAGTTCTTC.

Remarks on this clonotype: At one boundary the junction diverges from the germline segment, which might be a read error. V is TRBV12-3 or TRBV12-4 and J is TRBJ1-5; D may be TRBD1 (5 bases). The CDR3 extends over 14 amino acids. The CDR3 is CASSLAQDNQPQHF. For the CDR3, the DNA is TGTGCCAGCAGTCTAGCACAGGACAATCAGCCCCAGCATTTT.

This chain links TRBV4-3 with TRBJ2-1; 12 nucleotides match TRBD2. Trimming cost V 8 bases and J 2 bases; bases outside gene matches: 13. The CDR3 covers 18 residues. Germline V lookup: CDR1 LGHNA, CDR2 YSLEER. CDR3 coding DNA: TGCGCCAGCGCCTCCCGTGCTAGCGGGGGGGCCCCCTACAATGAGCAGTTCTTC. As protein: CASASRASGGAPYNEQFF.

This clonotype was counted only a few times. The chain links TRBV15 to TRBJ2-1; 7 bases map to TRBD1. CDR1 is LNHNV, CDR2 YYDKDF, per germline (reference sequence). V was clipped by 1 base and J by 3 bases; unmatched bases: 6. This CDR3 region has 16 residues. This CDR3 reads CATSRASGQRYNEQFF. The DNA of the CDR3 is TGTGCCACCAGCAGAGCTTCGGGACAGCGCTACAATGAGCAGTTCTTC.

This clonotype was detected only a few times. This chain joins TRBV6-5 and TRBJ1-4; D is unresolved. Germline CDR1 MNHEY, CDR2 SVGAGI. The CDR3 loop spans 15 amino acids. Trimming cost V 6 bases and J 4 bases, with 15 bases left between them. CDR3 nucleotide sequence: TGTGCCAGCAGGGAATCGGGCAGTCTTAATGAAAAACTGTTTTTT. Protein sequence: CASRESGSLNEKLFF.

The J gene is TRBJ1-4, the V gene TRBV5-1; 9 bases are shared with TRBD1. There are 16 residues in the CDR3. V trimming: 0 bases; J trimming: 7 bases; junction bases outside the gene matches: 7. CDR1 is SGHRS and CDR2 is YFSETQ in the germline V gene. The DNA for the CDR3 is TGCGCCAGCAGCTTGGGACAGGGGGAACTAAGTGAAAAACTGTTTTTT. Its protein is CASSLGQGELSEKLFF.

The chain is built from TRBV11-2 and TRBJ2-1, with TRBD1 matching over 8 bases. The CDR3 runs 13 residues. Germline loops: CDR1 SGHAT, CDR2 FQNNGV. The junction had 2 bases not matched to a gene; V was cut back by 1 base and J by 9 bases. CDR3 region: CASSLGQGIEQFF. As DNA, the CDR3 is TGTGCCAGCAGCTTAGGACAGGGGATTGAGCAGTTCTTC.

This clonotype showed up many times. The chain is built from TRBV5-1 and TRBJ2-3; D is uncertain. V was trimmed by 4 bases and J by 1 base, leaving 16 bases between them. Looked up from germline, CDR1 is SGHRS and CDR2 is YFSETQ. The CDR3 loop spans 16 amino acids. CDR3 sequence: CASSPGLDAGTDTQYF. DNA of the CDR3: TGCGCCAGCAGCCCCGGCCTAGATGCGGGCACAGATACGCAGTATTTT. The full variable domain, completed using reference TRBV5-1 and TRBJ2-3, is KAGVTQTPRYLIKTRGQQVTLSCSPISGHRSVSWYQQTPGQGLQFLFEYFSETQRNKGNFPGRFSGRQFSNSRSEMNVSTLELGDSALYLCASSPGLDAGTDTQYFGPGTRLTVL.

V gene TRBV4-1 combines with J gene TRBJ1-1; TRBD1 matches 8 bases. The CDR3 has 15 amino acids. The germline gives CDR1 MGHRA, CDR2 YSYEKL. J was trimmed by 3 bases and V by 3 bases; bases with no gene match: 6. For the CDR3, the DNA is TGCGCCAGCAGCCACGGACAGGGCGGATACACTGAAGCTTTCTTT. Its translation: CASSHGQGGYTEAFF.

The CDR3 spells CASSLGLLGQGSDEQYF. For the CDR3, the DNA is TGTGCCAGCAGCCTAGGGTTATTGGGACAGGGTAGCGACGAGCAGTACTTC. The chain combines TRBV7-2 with TRBJ2-7, with 9 bases lining up with TRBD1. Unmatched junction bases numbered 16, after V lost 5 bases and J lost 5 bases. Germline V lookup: CDR1 SGHTA, CDR2 FQGNSA. This CDR3 contains 17 residues. Full variable domain (rest looked up from reference TRBV7-2 and TRBJ2-7): GAGVSQSPSNKVTEKGKDVELRCDPISGHTALYWYRQSLGQGLEFLIYFQGNSAPDKSGLPSDRFSAERTGGSVSTLTIQRTQQEDSAVYLCASSLGLLGQGSDEQYFGPGTRLTVT.

V is TRBV2 and J is TRBJ2-6; 9 bases are a match to TRBD1. This CDR3 spans 17 amino acids. V lost 4 bases, J lost 0 bases, and 4 bases stayed unmatched. Per the germline V gene, CDR1 is SNHLY and CDR2 is FYNNEI. CDR3 sequence: CASSVGQGRSGANVLTF. DNA for the CDR3: TGTGCCAGCAGTGTGGGACAGGGACGCTCTGGGGCCAACGTCCTGACTTTC. The full variable domain, completed using reference TRBV2 and TRBJ2-6, is EPEVTQTPSHQVTQMGQEVILRCVPISNHLYFYWYRQILGQKVEFLVSFYNNEISEKSEIFDDQFSVERPDGSNFTLKIRSTKLEDSAMYFCASSVGQGRSGANVLTFGAGSRLTVL.

This clonotype came up many times. V usage is TRBV3-1 and J usage is TRBJ1-1, with 12 bases identical to TRBD1. The CDR3 sequence is 15 residues long. The J segment lost 5 bases and the V segment lost 4 bases, leaving 5 bases of the junction unmatched. The germline CDR1 and CDR2 sequences are LGHDT and YNNKEL (reference sequence). The DNA for the CDR3 is TGTGCCAGCAGCCTTGGGACAGGGGGCGCGACTGAAGCTTTCTTT. This sequence encodes CASSLGTGGATEAFF.

The V call is TRBV20-1, the J call TRBJ2-7, with 7 bases identical to TRBD1. The CDR3 is made up of 13 amino acids. J gave up 1 base and V 5 bases, and 5 bases lay outside the gene matches. Germline-derived CDR1 and CDR2 are DFQATT and SNEGSKA (reference sequence). In nucleotides, the CDR3 is TGCAGTGCTGTAGACAGGGATTCCTACGAGCAGTACTTC. This encodes CSAVDRDSYEQYF.

The CDR3 spells CASSRLYETQYF. The CDR3 DNA follows: TGTGCCAGCAGTCGACTTTACGAGACCCAGTACTTC. The rearrangement joins TRBV6-1 to TRBJ2-5, with unresolved D. The germline V gene encodes CDR1 MNHNS and CDR2 SASEGT. The CDR3 loop spans 12 amino acids. Trimming stripped 5 bases from V and 5 bases from J, with 9 bases between.

This clonotype has only a few counts. The chain uses TRBV9 and TRBJ2-2; D is ambiguous. In germline, CDR1 is SGDLS, CDR2 YYNGEE. This CDR3 region has 15 residues. V was clipped by 0 bases and J by 5 bases, with 11 bases between them. Here the CDR3 reads CASSVDSPLTGELFF. The DNA of the CDR3 is TGTGCCAGCAGCGTAGATTCTCCCTTAACCGGGGAGCTGTTTTTT.

This chain uses TRBV6-4 with TRBJ2-7; 13 nucleotides match TRBD2. Trimming took 5 bases from V and 7 from J; bases not matched to a gene: 8. The germline gives CDR1 MRHNA, CDR2 SNTAGT. This CDR3 comprises 15 residues. CDR3 loop: CASSKLAGGSNEQYF. DNA for the CDR3: TGTGCCAGCAGTAAACTAGCGGGGGGGTCGAATGAGCAGTACTTC.

This clonotype turned up a few times. The chain joins TRBV3-1 to TRBJ2-7; 8 nucleotides align to TRBD2. This CDR3 is built from 14 residues. Germline V CDR1 and CDR2: LGHDT, YNNKEL (reference sequence). V trimming: 6 bases; J trimming: 0 bases; junction bases outside the gene matches: 4. CDR3 bases: TGTGCCAGCAGATCCAGCGGGGGCTCCTACGAGCAGTACTTC. Its translation: CASRSSGGSYEQYF.

This chain's CDR3 is CASSVGLTPAYEQYF. The CDR3 DNA sequence: TGTGCCAGCAGCGTAGGTCTCACACCCGCCTACGAGCAGTACTTC. The chain links TRBV9 to TRBJ2-7; D is undetermined. The CDR3 is 15 residues long. The germline CDR1 and CDR2 sequences are SGDLS and YYNGEE. The V gene lost 0 bases and the J gene lost 2 bases, with 12 bases spanning the gap. Filled out from reference TRBV9 and TRBJ2-7, the complete variable domain reads DSGVTQTPKHLITATGQRVTLRCSPRSGDLSVYWYQQSLDQGLQFLIQYYNGEERAKGNILERFSAQQFPDLHSELNLSSLELGDSALYFCASSVGLTPAYEQYFGPGTRLTVT.

On this clonotype itself: Its ends do not fully match the called genes, so a read error is possible. V is TRBV7-2 and J is TRBJ2-3; D may be TRBD2 (5 bases). This CDR3 comprises 14 residues. Germline assignment: CDR1 SGHTA and CDR2 FQGNSA. The CDR3 nucleotides are TGTGCCCGCAGCCCGGGCGGGTCAGCAGATACGCAGTATTTT. It yields the protein CARSPGGSADTQYF.

This sequence joins TRBV20-1 and TRBJ2-5; D ambiguous. The V end was cut by 0 bases, the J end by 1 base, with 12 bases between. Germline V gene lookup returns CDR1 DFQATT and CDR2 SNEGSKA (reference sequence). CDR3 length: 15 residues. The CDR3 DNA reads as TGCAGTGCTAGAGATGGAATGCACTTCCAAGAGACCCAGTACTTC. Its translation is CSARDGMHFQETQYF.

The V call is TRBV7-2, the J call TRBJ2-4; 7 bases are shared with TRBD1. Matching the DNA end better, TRBJ2-7 makes the J call doubtful. The CDR3 sequence is 15 residues long. CDR1 is SGHTA and CDR2 is FQGNSA in the germline V gene. The chain's CDR3 is CASSSPRTGPYEQYF. The CDR3 DNA is TGTGCCAGCAGCTCCCCTAGGACAGGACCCTACGAGCAGTACTTC.

This chain connects TRBV13 to TRBJ2-3, with TRBD2 matching 13 bases. With 3 bases clipped from V and 3 bases from J, the junction kept 3 bases outside the gene matches. Germline CDR1 reads PRHDT; CDR2 reads FYEKMQ (reference sequence). The CDR3 sequence is 16 residues long. CDR3 coding DNA: TGTGCCAGCAGCTTGAAGGGACTAGCGGGGACAGATACGCAGTATTTT. Its translation: CASSLKGLAGTDTQYF.

This rearrangement joins TRBV7-6 to TRBJ1-1; weak D call: TRBD1 (5 bases). Germline CDR1 is SGHVS and CDR2 is FNYEAQ. Trimming took 5 bases from V and 11 from J, leaving 15 bases between them. CDR3 size: 12 residues. As DNA, the CDR3 is TGTGCCAGCAGCGCCCAAGGACATTTCGCTTTCTTT. Amino acid sequence: CASSAQGHFAFF.

The rearrangement uses TRBV24-1 and TRBJ1-5; D gene ambiguous. This CDR3 has 15 amino acids. The germline V gene encodes CDR1 KGHDR and CDR2 SFDVKD. V lost 5 bases to trimming and J lost 0 bases, with 10 bases between them. CDR3 DNA: TGTGCCACCAGTGGCAGTGCTATTAGCAATCAGCCCCAGCATTTT. Protein product: CATSGSAISNQPQHF.

The chain recombines TRBV6-6 with TRBJ2-4; 7 nucleotides agree with TRBD2. Matching the DNA end better, TRBJ2-7 makes the J call doubtful. Germline CDR1 is MNHNY and CDR2 is SVGAGI (reference sequence). The CDR3 covers 15 residues. This chain's CDR3 is CASSSGLDNPYEQYF. The DNA for the CDR3 is TGTGCCAGCAGTTCAGGACTAGACAACCCTTACGAGCAGTACTTC.